These 17 T cell receptor beta chains share one sample of origin, sequenced in a study of shared clonotypes between healthy human individuals. Libraries were prepared by immunoSEQ multiplex PCR; TCRdb keeps only in-frame clonotypes and omits some of them. The data show 950,000 to 1,100,000 clones, with roughly 75% seen just once and approximately 1.5% held by the top ten. Sequencing used memory CD4+ T cells sorted from blood. The subset denotes: CD45RA-negative fraction. The receptors were gathered from a man between 18 and 35 years old in good health.

This sequence joins TRBV14 and TRBJ2-7; 7 nucleotides agree with TRBD1. Trimming cost V 2 bases and J 12 bases; bases outside gene matches: 22. The germline CDR1 and CDR2 sequences are SGHDN and FVKESK. CDR3 length equals 17 residues. The chain's CDR3 is CASSQLSQTGTSSMRYF. The CDR3 nucleotides are TGTGCCAGCAGCCAACTCAGCCAGACAGGGACCTCTAGTATGCGGTACTTC.

V usage is TRBV2 and J usage is TRBJ2-3; possible D gene TRBD1, 6 bases. Germline V gene data show CDR1 as SNHLY and CDR2 as FYNNEI. Trimming took off 8 bases at V and 0 bases at J, with 12 bases between the two ends. The CDR3 loop spans 14 amino acids. The CDR3 spells CASVYRVSTDTQYF. CDR3 nucleotides: TGTGCCAGCGTTTACAGGGTCAGCACAGATACGCAGTATTTT.

The V and J genes are TRBV21-1 and TRBJ2-7; TRBD2 is the table's D call, not checked against the DNA. TRBV21-1 is deemed a pseudogene. The CDR3 covers 14 residues. The CDR3 here is CASSKGRRSYEQYF. The CDR3 bases are TGTGCCAGCAGCAAAGGGAGACGGTCCTACGAGCAGTACTTC.

As to this clone: This may be a read error, as it is one base from a much larger clone. V and J are TRBV4-2 and TRBJ2-3; 11 bases map to TRBD2. The CDR3 has 15 residues. The V gene's germline CDR1 is LGHNA and CDR2 YNFKEQ. The junction had 0 bases not matched to a gene; V was cut back by 1 base and J by 3 bases. CDR3 sequence: CASSQGLAGTDTQYF. The CDR3 bases are TGTGCCAGCAGCCAAGGACTAGCGGGAACAGATACGCAGTATTTT.

This clone was picked up a small number of times. The V gene is TRBV7-2, the J gene TRBJ2-5; 7 bases are shared with TRBD2. Germline V gene data show CDR1 as SGHTA and CDR2 as FQGNSA. The ends lost 4 bases at V and 5 bases at J; junction bases unmatched: 4. The CDR3 sequence is 13 residues long. CDR3 sequence: CASSSFSGETQYF. For the CDR3, the DNA is TGTGCCAGCAGCTCTTTTAGCGGGGAGACCCAGTACTTC.

V gene TRBV6-5 combines with J gene TRBJ1-6; D unclear. CDR3 size: 16 residues. The germline CDR1 and CDR2 sequences are MNHEY and SVGAGI. Trimming removed 0 bases at V and 7 bases at J, with 13 bases between. CDR3 in amino acids: CASSYSIWAGNSPLHF. The CDR3 DNA is TGTGCCAGCAGTTACTCTATTTGGGCAGGCAATTCACCCCTCCACTTT.

The V call is TRBV7-9, the J call TRBJ1-2; possible D gene TRBD1, 6 bases. The germline V and J ends were trimmed by 5 bases and 8 bases, with 18 bases remaining between them. Germline CDR1 SEHNR, CDR2 FQNEAQ (reference sequence). The CDR3 contains 14 residues. The DNA of the CDR3 is TGTGCCAGCAGCCCTAAAGCCCCAGGGGACGGCTACACCTTC. Residues: CASSPKAPGDGYTF.

The chain employs TRBV6-5 and TRBJ2-2, with D hard to call. V lost 6 bases, J lost 4 bases, and 9 bases lay in between. Germline V CDR1 and CDR2: MNHEY, SVGAGI. The CDR3 is 13 amino acids. The CDR3 nucleotides are TGTGCCAGCAGAAAGGACGGCACCGGGGAGCTGTTTTTT. Translated: CASRKDGTGELFF.

This chain connects TRBV25-1 to TRBJ2-4; TRBD2 might be the D (6 bases). The V gene lost 6 bases and the J gene lost 3 bases, with 15 bases spanning the gap. The CDR3 has 15 residues. The germline V gene encodes CDR1 MGHDK and CDR2 SYGVNS. In DNA form, the CDR3 reads TGTGCCAGCAGCCAGGGCGCGGGGCACAAAAACATTCAGTACTTC. It codes for CASSQGAGHKNIQYF.

V and J are TRBV2 and TRBJ2-2; 9 bases are shared with TRBD1. Germline CDR1 SNHLY, CDR2 FYNNEI. Trimming removed 8 bases from V and 5 bases from J; junction bases left unmatched: 6. The CDR3 spans 14 residues. CDR3 residues: CASSTGQGTGELFF. The CDR3 DNA follows: TGTGCCAGCTCAACAGGACAGGGGACCGGGGAGCTGTTTTTT.

The gene calls are TRBV5-1 and TRBJ2-2, with 12 nucleotides matching TRBD2. The CDR3 extends over 16 amino acids. V was pared by 4 bases and J by 3 bases, with 4 bases of the junction left unmatched. Germline assignment: CDR1 SGHRS and CDR2 YFSETQ. This CDR3 reads CASSVGTSGYTGELFF. DNA of the CDR3: TGCGCCAGCAGCGTCGGGACTAGCGGGTACACCGGGGAGCTGTTTTTT.

The chain uses TRBV5-1 and TRBJ2-2; 7 positions match TRBD1. Germline CDR1 SGHRS, CDR2 YFSETQ. The ends lost 3 bases at V and 1 base at J; junction bases unmatched: 3. The CDR3 loop spans 15 amino acids. The CDR3 loop reads CASSYRTGNTGELFF. DNA for the CDR3: TGCGCCAGCAGCTACCGGACAGGGAACACCGGGGAGCTGTTTTTT.

The J gene is TRBJ1-5, the V gene TRBV5-4; D is possibly TRBD1 (5 bases). Trimming took off 5 bases at V and 3 bases at J, with 18 bases between the two ends. The length of the CDR3 is 16 residues. Germline loops: CDR1 SGHNT, CDR2 YYREEE (reference sequence). The CDR3 region is CASSLAGAGPNQPQHF. The CDR3, as DNA: TGTGCCAGCAGTCTGGCCGGGGCAGGTCCCAATCAGCCCCAGCATTTT.

J is TRBJ2-7 and V is TRBV9, with D perhaps given as TRBD1 or TRBD2 (5 bases each). Germline-derived CDR1 and CDR2 are SGDLS and YYNGEE. V was clipped by 4 bases and J by 0 bases, with 14 bases between them. The CDR3 sequence is 15 residues long. The CDR3 DNA is TGTGCCAGCAGCCCAAGGGACGACGCCTCCTACGAGCAGTACTTC. It specifies CASSPRDDASYEQYF.

The gene calls are TRBV7-3 and TRBJ1-2; TRBD1 matches 7 bases. CDR3 length equals 16 residues. Germline V gene lookup returns CDR1 SGHTA and CDR2 FQGTGA. The ends lost 0 bases at V and 3 bases at J; junction bases unmatched: 7. The CDR3 sequence is CASSLTGGAPYYGYTF. CDR3 sequence (DNA): TGTGCCAGCAGCTTAACAGGGGGCGCCCCATACTATGGCTACACCTTC.

This chain uses TRBV5-6 with TRBJ2-5; TRBD2 matches 7 bases. Losses at the gene ends were 5 bases for V and 4 bases for J; bases not matched to a gene: 5. Germline-derived CDR1 and CDR2 are SGHDT and YYEEEE. The CDR3 has 13 amino acids. CDR3 nucleotide sequence: TGTGCCAGCAGACTGACTAGCCGAGAGACCCAGTACTTC. Amino acids: CASRLTSRETQYF.

The gene calls are TRBV5-1 and TRBJ1-6; a possible D gene is TRBD1 (5 bases). Trimming cost V 0 bases and J 9 bases, with 13 bases left between them. CDR1 is SGHRS and CDR2 is YFSETQ in the germline V gene. The CDR3 extends over 15 amino acids. The CDR3 DNA follows: TGCGCCAGCAGCTTGGCCCAAGGGGCTGGTTCACCCCTCCACTTT. This sequence encodes CASSLAQGAGSPLHF.